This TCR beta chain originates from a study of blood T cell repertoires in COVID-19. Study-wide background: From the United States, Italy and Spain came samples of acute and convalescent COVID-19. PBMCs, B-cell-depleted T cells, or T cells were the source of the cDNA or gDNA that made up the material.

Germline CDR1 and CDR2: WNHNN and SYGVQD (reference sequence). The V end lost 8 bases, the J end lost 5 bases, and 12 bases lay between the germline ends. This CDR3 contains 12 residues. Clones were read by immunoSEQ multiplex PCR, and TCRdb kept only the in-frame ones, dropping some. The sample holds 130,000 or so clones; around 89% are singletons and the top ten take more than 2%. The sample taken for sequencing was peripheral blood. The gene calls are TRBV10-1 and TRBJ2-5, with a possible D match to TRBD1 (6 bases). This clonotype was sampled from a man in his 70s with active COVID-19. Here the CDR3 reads CASPGDGETQYF. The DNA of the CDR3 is TGCGCCAGCCCAGGGGATGGGGAGACCCAGTACTTC.